The present TCR beta chain was sequenced within a study of response to subunit inactivated influenza vaccine. Findings of the study overall: The authors proposed limited new T cell recruitment per seasonal influenza vaccination.

TCRdb used MiXCR to reprocess the RT-PCR reads, holding one entry per CDR3 protein. The table includes hundreds of thousands of distinct CDR3 sequences, roughly 12% detected once. The CDR3 contains 13 residues. V lost 2 bases, J lost 7 bases, and 5 bases stayed unmatched. Germline V gene data show CDR1 as DFQATT and CDR2 as SNEGSKA (reference sequence). This clonotype was seen more than once but under ten times. Its specificity is not known. The starting material was PBMCs from blood, obtained on the day of vaccination. The chain carries TRBV20-1 and TRBJ2-1, with TRBD1 matching 7 bases. This clonotype originated in a man aged 45-65 years who received an inactivated influenza vaccine. CDR3 amino acids: CSARHRGQNEQFF. The CDR3 region has the DNA TGCAGTGCTAGACATAGGGGGCAAAATGAGCAGTTCTTC.